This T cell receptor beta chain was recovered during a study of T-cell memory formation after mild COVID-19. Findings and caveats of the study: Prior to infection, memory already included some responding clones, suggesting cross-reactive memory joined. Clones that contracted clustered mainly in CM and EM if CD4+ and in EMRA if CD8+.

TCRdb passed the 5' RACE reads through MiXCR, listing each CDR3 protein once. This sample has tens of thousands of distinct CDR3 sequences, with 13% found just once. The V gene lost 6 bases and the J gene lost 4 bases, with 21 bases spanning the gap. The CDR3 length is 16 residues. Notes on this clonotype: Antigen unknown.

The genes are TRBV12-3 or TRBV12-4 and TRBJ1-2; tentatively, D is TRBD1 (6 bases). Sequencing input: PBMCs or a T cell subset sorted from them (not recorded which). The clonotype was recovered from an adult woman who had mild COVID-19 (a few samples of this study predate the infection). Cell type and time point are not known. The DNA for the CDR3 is TGTGCCAGCAGCCTCTCCCCCGGGGGGCGACTCTATGGCTACACCTTC. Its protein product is CASSLSPGGRLYGYTF.